This T cell receptor beta chain came from a study of T cell changes during pregnancy in multiple sclerosis (dated by TCRdb to about 2019). As for the study more broadly: Changes in the T cell repertoire over the course of pregnancy were examined in this study in women with multiple sclerosis.

From the germline V gene, CDR1 is SGHTA and CDR2 is FQGTGA. V is pruned by 2 bases and J by 7 bases, leaving 8 bases of the junction without a gene match. The CDR3 has 15 amino acids, counting the end cysteine and phenylalanine. Only the CDR3 DNA is retained, 45 bases long and in frame from the first base. The library was prepared using the immunoSEQ multiplex PCR assay. In TCRdb, the immuneACCESS table is reduced to in-frame sequences with V and J assigned. These tables do not hold every clone; where another copy was compared, an unresolved V gene accounts for under half, and the others remain unexplained. The sample has 35,000 to 45,000 clones on record, approximately 92% of them singletons. The top ten clonotypes cover about 0.45% of the sample. Concerning this clone: Its recognized antigen is unknown. Base qualities are not at hand, and no much larger clone is one base apart.

This chain joins TRBV7-3 to TRBJ2-1, with 7 bases aligning to TRBD1. This clonotype originated in a female donor with multiple sclerosis, enrolled in a pregnancy study. Sequences were derived from CD4+ T cells from peripheral blood mononuclear cells, sampled in the third trimester of pregnancy. The bases read TGTGCCAGCAGCTTAGGGCTTGGCAGGGGGAATGAGCAGTTCTTC. This sequence encodes CASSLGLGRGNEQFF. The variable domain in full, with residues beyond the CDR3 obtained from the reference TRBV7-3 and TRBJ2-1 genes, is GAGVSQTPSNKVTEKGKYVELRCDPISGHTALYWYRQSLGQGPEFLIYFQGTGAADDSGLPNDRFFAVRPEGSVSTLKIQRTERGDSAVYLCASSLGLGRGNEQFFGPGTRLTVL.